The sequence of this TCR beta chain was determined in a study of blood T cells in healthy people across ages. General observations from the study: A roughly linear fall in TCR beta diversity per million T cells was seen with increasing age. Diversity was estimated from one million T cells, and these estimates were considered underestimates.

About this clonotype: Antigen specificity is unknown.

Next came a second PCR, run for roughly 6 to 11 cycles, which used a sample-barcoded 5' primer along with a J-beta primer mix. A tag from a template-switch adaptor with 12 random nucleotides marked each cDNA molecule. Each CDR3 protein is one row after TCRdb ran MiXCR on the 5' RACE reads. The data show about 1.5 million distinct CDR3 sequences, with approximately 43% seen just once and under 5% held by the top ten. V was clipped by 7 bases and J by 4 bases, with 16 bases between them. The CDR3 is 14 amino acids. Looked up from germline, CDR1 is LGHDT and CDR2 is YNNKEL (reference sequence). The study isolated at least 7 million PBMCs from each sample.

The sequencing input was blood. The chain links TRBV3-1 to TRBJ2-5; D unresolved. This clonotype was obtained from a woman aged 18-29 years in good health. CDR3 region: CASTLRVDGETQYF. CDR3 sequence (DNA): TGTGCCAGCACCCTAAGGGTAGACGGAGAGACCCAGTACTTC.